These 9 T cell receptor beta chains originate from one sample sequenced in a study of blood T cell repertoires in COVID-19. Here immunoSEQ multiplex PCR was the method, and the copy in TCRdb shows in-frame clones only, minus some. This sample yields a few hundred thousand clones, of which roughly 88% are seen a single time; approximately 2.4% belongs to the top ten. What was sequenced was peripheral blood. The receptors here all came from a man aged 35-49 years who had recovered from COVID-19.

This clone was picked up a small number of times. The V gene is TRBV5-1, the J gene TRBJ2-7; tentatively, D is TRBD1 (6 bases). V was trimmed by 0 bases and J by 6 bases, leaving 13 bases between them. The germline CDR1 and CDR2 sequences are SGHRS and YFSETQ. The CDR3 extends over 14 amino acids. DNA of the CDR3: TGCGCCAGCAGCTTGGAGGCCGGGACAACCGAGCAGTACTTC. It specifies CASSLEAGTTEQYF.

This clone has more than one count but fewer than ten. V and J are TRBV5-4 and TRBJ2-5, with D tentatively TRBD2 (5 bases). Looked up from germline, CDR1 is SGHNT and CDR2 is YYREEE (reference sequence). Between the trimmed V and J ends, which lost 3 bases and 3 bases, there was a span of 9 bases. The CDR3 loop spans 13 amino acids. The CDR3 spells CASSSEAEETQYF. The CDR3 DNA is TGTGCCAGCAGCTCGGAGGCAGAAGAGACCCAGTACTTC.

The rearrangement links TRBV13 to TRBJ2-7; 7 bases line up with TRBD1. CDR1 and CDR2 (germline): PRHDT, FYEKMQ (reference sequence). CDR3 length: 13 amino acids. After removal of 5 bases from V and 3 bases from J, the junction contained 4 bases not matched to a gene. The CDR3 sequence: CASSLRGIYEQYF. The CDR3 DNA reads TGTGCCAGCAGCCTCAGGGGGATCTACGAGCAGTACTTC.

This clone was detected a few times. This rearrangement joins TRBV7-8 to TRBJ1-3; possibly TRBD1 for D (6 bases). The CDR3 totals 18 residues. CDR1 SGHVS and CDR2 FQNEAQ come from the germline V gene. The V end lost 5 bases, the J end lost 1 base, and 21 bases lay between the germline ends. CDR3 DNA sequence: TGTGCCAGCAGCCGATTAGGAGTTCGTACAGGGTCTGGAAACACCATATATTTT. This translates into CASSRLGVRTGSGNTIYF.

The rearrangement uses TRBV10-3 and TRBJ1-5; no definite D call. CDR3 size: 14 residues. Trimming shortened V by 4 bases and J by 6 bases, and 13 bases separated the two germline ends. Germline CDR1 ENHRY, CDR2 SYGVKD. CDR3 amino acids: CAISGPNAGQPQHF. The CDR3 nucleotides are TGTGCCATCAGTGGCCCCAACGCAGGTCAGCCCCAGCATTTT.

V usage is TRBV4-1 and J usage is TRBJ1-2; D gene uncertain. The CDR3 has 12 amino acids. The ends were cut back, 2 bases at V and 4 bases at J, with 5 bases in the middle. The germline gives CDR1 MGHRA, CDR2 YSYEKL. In DNA form, the CDR3 reads TGCGCCAGCAGCCAACGGGGCTATGGCTACACCTTC. Translation: CASSQRGYGYTF.

This chain links TRBV25-1 with TRBJ2-5; D perhaps matches TRBD1 (5 bases). This CDR3 spans 13 amino acids. CDR1 and CDR2 (germline): MGHDK, SYGVNS. Trimming took off 7 bases at V and 5 bases at J, with 14 bases between the two ends. Written as DNA, the CDR3 is TGTGCCAGCACCAGCCCAGGGCGGGAGACCCAGTACTTC. Amino acids: CASTSPGRETQYF.

CDR3 residues: CASSWTGGNTEAFF. As DNA, the CDR3 is TGTGCCAGCAGCTGGACAGGGGGCAATACTGAAGCTTTCTTT. The V and J genes are TRBV7-9 and TRBJ1-1, with TRBD1 identical over 11 bases. V shed 4 bases, J shed 5 bases, and the junction held 3 bases outside the gene matches. Germline CDR1 and CDR2: SEHNR and FQNEAQ (reference sequence). The CDR3 is 14 residues long.

The chain carries TRBV6-1 and TRBJ1-6; possible D gene TRBD1, 5 bases. There are 17 residues in the CDR3. Trimming took off 2 bases at V and 7 bases at J, with 18 bases between the two ends. CDR1 and CDR2 from the germline V gene are MNHNS and SASEGT. The CDR3 reads CASSEPRSAGRNSPLHF. The DNA of the CDR3 is TGTGCCAGCAGTGAACCTCGATCAGCAGGGCGGAATTCACCCCTCCACTTT.